The clone carrying this T cell receptor beta chain has ten or more counts. Its antigen is unidentified. Unique molecular identifiers featured in how the TCRbeta library was prepared. Via MiXCR, TCRdb re-called the PCR reads, giving one row per CDR3 protein. This table holds 500,000 to 750,000 distinct CDR3 sequences, 10% to 15% found once. V lost 4 bases and J 1 base, leaving 12 bases between the germline ends. From germline, CDR1 is SGHTA and CDR2 FQGTGA. The CDR3 contains 15 residues. The source of the sample is a study of T-cell reconstitution after alpha-beta-depleted transplantation in children. The study, taken as a whole, reports: T-cell numbers and diversity one year post-transplant derived largely from freshly generated T cells. Several hundred rapidly expanded clones from non-depleted graft cells reportedly supplied alpha-beta T cells about two months post-transplant. Where some patients showed high TCRbeta diversity at day 60, it came from recipient T cells and thymic progenitors that had survived.

This receptor was obtained from a male patient under 18 who had a stem cell transplant for acute myeloid leukemia, so the T cells may come from the graft donor. Sequencing used PBMCs, mostly from graft donor cells, obtained 360 days after TCRalphabeta/CD19-depleted stem cell transplant. The J gene is TRBJ2-3, the V gene TRBV7-3; tentative D call: TRBD2 (6 bases). Here the CDR3 DNA reads TGTGCCAGCAGCTCGGGACTGCCGGGCACAGATACGCAGTATTTT. Translated, it gives CASSSGLPGTDTQYF.